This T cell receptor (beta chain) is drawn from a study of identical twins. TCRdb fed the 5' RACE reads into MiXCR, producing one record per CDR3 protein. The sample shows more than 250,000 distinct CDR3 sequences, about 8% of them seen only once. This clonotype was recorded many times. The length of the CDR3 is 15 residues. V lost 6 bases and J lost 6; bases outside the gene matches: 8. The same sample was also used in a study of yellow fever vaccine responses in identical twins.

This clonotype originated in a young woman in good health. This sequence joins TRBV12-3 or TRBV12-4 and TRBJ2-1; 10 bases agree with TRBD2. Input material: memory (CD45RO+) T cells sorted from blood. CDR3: CASRYLAGAGNEQFF. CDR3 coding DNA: TGTGCCAGCAGGTACCTAGCGGGAGCAGGCAATGAGCAGTTCTTC.